This T cell receptor beta chain was sequenced for a study of PD-1 blockade in classical Hodgkin lymphoma. Study-wide results and limits: The repertoire differences lack a defined cause, possibly disease activity or prior therapy. Relapsed/refractory patients reportedly had lower baseline diversity than newly diagnosed patients.

As concerns this clone: No antigen is known for it.

In germline, CDR1 is SGHVS, CDR2 FQNEAQ. The ends lost 2 bases at V and 2 bases at J; junction bases unmatched: 5. CDR3 size: 16 residues. Time point specified: newly diagnosed, previously untreated cHL patient sample. Untreated, newly diagnosed classical Hodgkin lymphoma PBMCs were comparators. Data came from immunoSEQ multiplex PCR; TCRdb stores just in-frame clones and leaves some out. The sample has about 46,000 clones; more than 75% are singletons. The sequenced sample consisted of peripheral blood mononuclear cells (PBMCs). This clonotype was sampled from a human donor with classical Hodgkin lymphoma. V and J are TRBV7-8 and TRBJ2-3; 9 bases fit TRBD2. CDR3 loop: CASSLSASGNTDTQYF. CDR3 nucleotide sequence: TGTGCCAGCAGCTTATCGGCTAGCGGGAACACAGATACGCAGTATTTT. The full variable domain, its missing parts supplied by reference TRBV7-8 and TRBJ2-3, is GAGVSQSPRYKVAKRGQDVALRCDPISGHVSLFWYQQALGQGPEFLTYFQNEAQLDKSGLPSDRFFAERPEGSVSTLKIQRTQQEDSAVYLCASSLSASGNTDTQYFGPGTRLTVL.